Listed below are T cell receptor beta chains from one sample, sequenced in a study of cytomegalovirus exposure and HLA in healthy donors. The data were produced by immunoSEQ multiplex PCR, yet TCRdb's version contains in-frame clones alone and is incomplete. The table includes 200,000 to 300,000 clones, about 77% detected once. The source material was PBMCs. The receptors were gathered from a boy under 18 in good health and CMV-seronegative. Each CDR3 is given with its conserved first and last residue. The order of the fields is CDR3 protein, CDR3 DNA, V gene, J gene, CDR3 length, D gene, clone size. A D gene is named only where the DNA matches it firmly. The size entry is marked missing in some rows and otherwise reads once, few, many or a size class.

cdr3_aa: CAISPGTDSYEQYF
cdr3_nt: TGTGCCATCAGCCCCGGGACAGACTCCTACGAGCAGTACTTC
v_call: TRBV10-3
j_call: TRBJ2-7
cdr3_length: 14
d_call: TRBD1
clone_size: -

cdr3_aa: CASIPASGSHNEQFF
cdr3_nt: TGTGCCAGCATCCCGGCTAGCGGTTCCCACAATGAGCAGTTCTTC
v_call: TRBV6-1
j_call: TRBJ2-1
cdr3_length: 15
d_call: TRBD2
clone_size: -

cdr3_aa: CASSLGLAGGFSYEQYF
cdr3_nt: TGTGCCAGCAGCTTAGGACTAGCGGGAGGGTTCTCCTACGAGCAGTACTTC
v_call: TRBV7-6
j_call: TRBJ2-7
cdr3_length: 17
d_call: TRBD2
clone_size: once

cdr3_aa: CAWSAEITSSSGNTIYF
cdr3_nt: TGTGCCTGGAGCGCAGAAATAACCTCCTCCTCTGGAAACACCATATATTTT
v_call: TRBV30
j_call: TRBJ1-3
cdr3_length: 17
d_call: -
clone_size: -

cdr3_aa: CASSVVGDSGNTIYF
cdr3_nt: TGTGCCAGCAGCGTAGTAGGGGACTCTGGAAACACCATATATTTT
v_call: TRBV9
j_call: TRBJ1-3
cdr3_length: 15
d_call: -
clone_size: -

cdr3_aa: CASSTRAGELYEQYF
cdr3_nt: TGTGCCAGCAGCACCCGGGCGGGAGAGCTTTACGAGCAGTACTTC
v_call: TRBV9
j_call: TRBJ2-7
cdr3_length: 15
d_call: TRBD2
clone_size: -

cdr3_aa: CASGWEGPQHF
cdr3_nt: TGTGCTAGTGGTTGGGAGGGACCCCAGCATTTT
v_call: TRBV12-5
j_call: TRBJ1-5
cdr3_length: 11
d_call: -
clone_size: -

cdr3_aa: CASSHGLAGEVNEQFF
cdr3_nt: TGTGCCAGCAGCCACGGACTAGCGGGAGAGGTGAATGAGCAGTTCTTC
v_call: TRBV5-6
j_call: TRBJ2-1
cdr3_length: 16
d_call: TRBD2
clone_size: once

cdr3_aa: CASSSGDRGNTEAFF
cdr3_nt: TGTGCCAGCAGTTCGGGGGACAGGGGAAACACTGAAGCTTTCTTT
v_call: TRBV6-6
j_call: TRBJ1-1
cdr3_length: 15
d_call: TRBD1
clone_size: -

cdr3_aa: CSGSVSYEQYF
cdr3_nt: TGCAGTGGCTCAGTGTCCTACGAGCAGTACTTC
v_call: TRBV20-1
j_call: TRBJ2-7
cdr3_length: 11
d_call: -
clone_size: -

cdr3_aa: CASSIDQGSSIEKLFF
cdr3_nt: TGTGCCAGTAGTATAGACCAGGGTAGTTCCATTGAAAAACTGTTTTTT
v_call: TRBV19
j_call: TRBJ1-4
cdr3_length: 16
d_call: -
clone_size: -

cdr3_aa: CAWNPPGHNYGYTF
cdr3_nt: TGTGCCTGGAACCCACCGGGACACAACTATGGCTACACCTTC
v_call: TRBV30
j_call: TRBJ1-2
cdr3_length: 14
d_call: -
clone_size: -

cdr3_aa: CACSRTGGQPQHF
cdr3_nt: TGTGCCTGTTCAAGGACAGGGGGTCAGCCCCAGCATTTT
v_call: TRBV30
j_call: TRBJ1-5
cdr3_length: 13
d_call: TRBD1
clone_size: -

cdr3_aa: CAISESLGTGAYEQYF
cdr3_nt: TGTGCCATCAGTGAGTCTCTCGGGACAGGAGCCTACGAGCAGTACTTC
v_call: TRBV10-3
j_call: TRBJ2-7
cdr3_length: 16
d_call: TRBD1
clone_size: few

cdr3_aa: CASSGVNYGYTF
cdr3_nt: TGTGCCAGCAGCGGGGTAAACTATGGCTACACCTTC
v_call: TRBV6-1
j_call: TRBJ1-2
cdr3_length: 12
d_call: -
clone_size: -

cdr3_aa: CASLRGDTEAFF
cdr3_nt: TGTGCCAGCTTAAGGGGCGACACTGAAGCTTTCTTT
v_call: TRBV18
j_call: TRBJ1-1
cdr3_length: 12
d_call: -
clone_size: -

cdr3_aa: CASSLGPSAGDEKLFF
cdr3_nt: TGCGCCAGCAGCTTGGGCCCTTCTGCAGGGGATGAAAAACTGTTTTTT
v_call: TRBV5-1
j_call: TRBJ1-4
cdr3_length: 16
d_call: -
clone_size: -

cdr3_aa: CASSWDRGNIQYF
cdr3_nt: TGTGCCAGTAGTTGGGACAGGGGAAACATTCAGTACTTC
v_call: TRBV19
j_call: TRBJ2-4
cdr3_length: 13
d_call: TRBD1
clone_size: -

cdr3_aa: CASSEERGHGEPQHF
cdr3_nt: TGTGCCAGCAGTGAAGAACGGGGACACGGGGAGCCCCAGCATTTT
v_call: TRBV2
j_call: TRBJ1-5
cdr3_length: 15
d_call: -
clone_size: -

cdr3_aa: CASSVEGHRVQFF
cdr3_nt: TGTGCCAGCAGCGTAGAGGGACATCGTGTGCAGTTCTTC
v_call: TRBV9
j_call: TRBJ2-1
cdr3_length: 13
d_call: -
clone_size: -

cdr3_aa: CASSNEPGTGVLETQYF
cdr3_nt: TGTGCCAGCAGTAATGAACCCGGGACAGGGGTCCTAGAGACCCAGTACTTC
v_call: TRBV5-5
j_call: TRBJ2-5
cdr3_length: 17
d_call: TRBD1
clone_size: -

cdr3_aa: CSGKKRGGYNEQFF
cdr3_nt: TGCAGCGGGAAAAAGCGGGGGGGCTACAATGAGCAGTTCTTC
v_call: TRBV29-1
j_call: TRBJ2-1
cdr3_length: 14
d_call: TRBD2
clone_size: -